Listed here are 8 T cell receptor beta chains from one sample, sequenced in a study of T cell responses to AZD1222 COVID-19 vaccine. The table came from immunoSEQ multiplex PCR; TCRdb's copy has only in-frame clones and leaves some out. This table holds 68,000 or so clones, approximately 91% found once. The source was peripheral blood, collected on day 0 of AZD1222 vaccination. These receptors all come from an adult in good health.

The V call is TRBV29-1, the J call TRBJ2-5, with TRBD2 identical over 7 bases. The CDR3 has 17 residues. Germline values: CDR1 SQVTM, CDR2 ANQGSEA. V was pared by 4 bases and J by 5 bases, with 19 bases of the junction left unmatched. The CDR3 sequence: CSVVEGLFWGRGETQYF. The CDR3 region has the DNA TGCAGCGTTGTTGAAGGACTTTTCTGGGGGAGGGGTGAGACCCAGTACTTC.

The table lists this clone with a count of one. The chain couples TRBV7-9 to TRBJ1-1; D gene unclear. V lost 0 bases and J lost 4, with 9 bases in between. This CDR3 comprises 14 residues. Germline-derived CDR1 and CDR2 are SEHNR and FQNEAQ (reference sequence). The CDR3 protein is CASSLAHGGTEAFF. CDR3 in DNA: TGTGCCAGCAGCTTAGCGCATGGCGGCACTGAAGCTTTCTTT.

The CDR3 loop is CASSQNTVTGANVLTF. The DNA of the CDR3 is TGTGCCAGCAGCCAAAACACAGTGACTGGGGCCAACGTCCTGACTTTC. This chain links TRBV4-2 with TRBJ2-6; no reliable D call. The CDR3 contains 16 residues. Germline lookup yields CDR1 LGHNA and CDR2 YNFKEQ. V was cut by 2 bases and J by 2 bases, with 10 bases left in between.

The chain recombines TRBV3-1 (or the pseudogene TRBV3-2) with TRBJ1-1; TRBD1 is a possible D gene (5 bases). Germline V lookup: CDR1 LGHDT, CDR2 YNNKEL (reference sequence). The CDR3 consists of 15 residues. Trimming took 4 bases from V and 5 from J, leaving 17 bases between them. The CDR3 region has the DNA TGTGCCAGCAGCCTCCAGGCAGGCAGGGAGACTGAAGCTTTCTTT. Its protein product is CASSLQAGRETEAFF.

This clone was seen once. The rearrangement joins TRBV7-2 to TRBJ2-7, with 15 bases lining up with TRBD2. The germline V gene encodes CDR1 SGHTA and CDR2 FQGNSA. The CDR3 consists of 16 residues. Losses at the gene ends were 5 bases for V and 7 bases for J; bases not matched to a gene: 9. CDR3 coding DNA: TGTGCCAGCAGCGGCACCGGGACTAGCGGGAGGAGTGAGCAGTACTTC. Translated, it gives CASSGTGTSGRSEQYF.

V gene TRBV9 combines with J gene TRBJ2-5; 7 bases line up with TRBD2. The CDR3 runs to 16 residues. J lost 2 bases, V lost 0 bases, and 7 bases had no gene match. Germline-derived CDR1 and CDR2 are SGDLS and YYNGEE. DNA of the CDR3: TGTGCCAGCAGCGTAGTGGGTAGCGGGTCTCAAGAGACCCAGTACTTC. As protein: CASSVVGSGSQETQYF.

The chain is built from TRBV28 and TRBJ2-1; no clear D gene. The CDR3 is 16 amino acids. V was clipped by 5 bases and J by 3 bases, with 17 bases between them. The germline CDR1 and CDR2 sequences are MDHEN and SYDVKM. CDR3 coding DNA: TGTGCCAGCAGTCTCACCGGGTCCACCATCTACAATGAGCAGTTCTTC. As protein: CASSLTGSTIYNEQFF.

This chain uses TRBV3-1 (or the pseudogene TRBV3-2) with TRBJ2-7, with TRBD1 identical over 9 bases. Germline values: CDR1 LGHDT, CDR2 YNNKEL (reference sequence). With 5 bases clipped from V and 3 bases from J, the junction kept 5 bases outside the gene matches. The CDR3 consists of 14 residues. The CDR3 DNA follows: TGTGCCAGCAGCTTGAGGACAGGGGACTACGAGCAGTACTTC. This encodes CASSLRTGDYEQYF.